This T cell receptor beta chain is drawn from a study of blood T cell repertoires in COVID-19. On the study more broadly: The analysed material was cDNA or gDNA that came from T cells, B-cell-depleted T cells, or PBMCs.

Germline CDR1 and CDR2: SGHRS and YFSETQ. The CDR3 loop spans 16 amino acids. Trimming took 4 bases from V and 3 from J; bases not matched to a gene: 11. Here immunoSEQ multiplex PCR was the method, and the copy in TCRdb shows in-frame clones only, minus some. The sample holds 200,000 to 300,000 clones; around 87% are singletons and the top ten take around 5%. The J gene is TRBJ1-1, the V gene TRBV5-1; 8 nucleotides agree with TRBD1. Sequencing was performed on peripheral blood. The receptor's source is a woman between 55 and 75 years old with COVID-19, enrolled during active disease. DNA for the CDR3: TGCGCCAGCAGCAGCCGCGTGACAGGGGCGTACACTGAAGCTTTCTTT. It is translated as CASSSRVTGAYTEAFF. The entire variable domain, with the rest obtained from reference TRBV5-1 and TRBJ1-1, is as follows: KAGVTQTPRYLIKTRGQQVTLSCSPISGHRSVSWYQQTPGQGLQFLFEYFSETQRNKGNFPGRFSGRQFSNSRSEMNVSTLELGDSALYLCASSSRVTGAYTEAFFGQGTRLTVV.